The rows below give T cell receptor beta chains drawn from one sample of a study of response to subunit inactivated influenza vaccine. A single record per CDR3 protein comes from TCRdb applying MiXCR to the RT-PCR reads. Of hundreds of thousands of distinct CDR3 sequences in the sample, 15% to 19% were seen once. Material: PBMCs from blood, obtained approximately 12 days after vaccination. Every receptor here comes from a man aged 50 to 59 who received an inactivated influenza vaccine. Both conserved end residues are part of each CDR3. A D gene is named only where the DNA matches it firmly. Where a row states a size, it is once, few, many or the class of an expanded clone; other rows omit it.

clone_size | d_call | j_call | v_call | cdr3_aa | cdr3_nt
- | TRBD1 | TRBJ1-2 | TRBV10-3 | CAISAPGGYGGYTF | TGTGCCATCAGTGCCCCAGGGGGCTACGGCGGCTACACCTTC
- | - | TRBJ2-2 | TRBV6-2/TRBV6-3 | CASSLAKITGELFF | TGTGCCAGCAGTCTAGCGAAAATCACCGGGGAGCTGTTTTTT
- | - | TRBJ1-6 | TRBV5-1 | CASSLAGRDRSPLHF | TGCGCCAGCAGCTTGGCGGGGAGGGACCGTTCACCCCTCCACTTT
- | - | TRBJ1-6 | TRBV11-2 | CASQRQGASPLHF | TGTGCTAGCCAGAGGCAGGGAGCTTCACCCCTCCACTTT
few | - | TRBJ1-5 | TRBV19 | CASSKQGNQPQHF | TGTGCCAGTAGTAAACAGGGAAATCAGCCCCAGCATTTT
few | - | TRBJ2-4 | TRBV12-3/TRBV12-4 | CASSQRGSRNIQYF | TGTGCCAGCAGTCAGAGGGGGAGTCGAAACATTCAGTACTTC
- | TRBD1 | TRBJ1-6 | TRBV27 | CASSPTSTTGVNSPLHF | TGTGCCAGCAGTCCTACTTCGACTACAGGGGTTAATTCACCCCTCCACTTT
- | - | TRBJ2-1 | TRBV24-1 | CATSDAGQGLGNEQFF | TGTGCCACCAGTGATGCCGGGCAGGGTTTGGGCAATGAGCAGTTCTTC
- | - | TRBJ1-6 | TRBV5-1 | CASSLTGALSSYNSPLHF | TGCGCCAGCAGCTTGACTGGGGCTCTTAGCTCCTATAATTCACCCCTCCACTTT
few | - | TRBJ2-7 | TRBV20-1 | CSARSTRTYEQYF | TGCAGTGCTAGATCGACTCGCACCTACGAGCAGTACTTC
- | - | TRBJ2-1 | TRBV11-2 | CASSPGWGEQFF | TGTGCCAGCAGCCCCGGCTGGGGAGAGCAGTTCTTC
few | - | TRBJ2-7 | TRBV29-1 | CSVKSRSSYEQYF | TGCAGCGTCAAATCAAGGAGCTCCTACGAGCAGTACTTC
- | - | TRBJ2-3 | TRBV6-5 | CASSYSPRTDTQYF | TGTGCCAGCAGTTACTCACCTCGCACAGATACGCAGTATTTT
- | - | TRBJ2-7 | TRBV11-2 | CASGPGGPSYEQYF | TGTGCCAGCGGCCCCGGGGGCCCGTCCTACGAGCAGTACTTC
many | - | TRBJ1-2 | TRBV6-5 | CASSYSKGGGGYTF | TGTGCCAGCAGTTACTCGAAAGGCGGGGGTGGCTACACCTTC
- | - | TRBJ1-3 | TRBV11-2 | CASSLRAIGSGNTIYF | TGTGCCAGCAGCTTAAGGGCCATTGGCTCTGGAAACACCATATATTTT